This TCR beta chain comes out of a study of CD8 T cells in Susac syndrome. Random-hexamer reverse transcription was applied to roughly 0.5 to 1 ug RNA. TCRdb passed the immunoSEQ multiplex PCR reads through MiXCR, listing each CDR3 protein once. The sample lists 250,000 to 300,000 distinct CDR3 sequences; around 89% were seen once. The CDR3 runs 15 residues. Trimming pared 1 base from V and 6 bases from J, leaving 13 bases between. Looked up from germline, CDR1 is SEHNR and CDR2 is FQNEAQ (reference sequence). The chain carries TRBV7-9 and TRBJ1-5, with D unresolved. Input material: CD8+ T cells from PBMCs. The sequence came from a human donor with multiple sclerosis. CDR3 region: CASSLGQSGFQPQHF. In nucleotides, the CDR3 is TGTGCCAGCAGCTTAGGCCAGTCGGGCTTTCAGCCCCAGCATTTT.